The 22 T cell receptor beta chains presented below share a single source sample, sequenced in a study of cytomegalovirus exposure and HLA in healthy donors. This PCR relied on a set of 60 Vbeta primers and 13 Jbeta primers. The protocol was immunoSEQ multiplex PCR, while the TCRdb copy is restricted to in-frame clones and leaves out a portion. The sample records about 100,000 clones, about 77% being singletons. Input material: PBMCs. The origin of the receptors is a woman aged 45-65 years in good health and CMV-seropositive.

This clone came up a few times. The J gene is TRBJ1-2, the V gene TRBV30; 10 nucleotides match TRBD1. Germline V CDR1 and CDR2: GTSNPN, SVGIG (reference sequence). The V gene end was trimmed by 0 bases and the J gene end by 9 bases; junction bases not matched to a gene: 7. The CDR3 is 14 amino acids. This CDR3 reads CAWSVQGTGESYTF. The CDR3 region has the DNA TGTGCCTGGAGTGTACAAGGGACAGGGGAAAGCTACACCTTC. Full variable domain (missing parts from reference TRBV30 and TRBJ1-2): SQTIHQWPATLVQPVGSPLSLECTVEGTSNPNLYWYRQAAGRGLQLLFYSVGIGQISSEVPQNLSASRPQDRQFILSSKKLLLSDSGFYLCAWSVQGTGESYTFGSGTRLTVV.

The chain links TRBV5-1 to TRBJ2-2, with 11 bases aligning to TRBD1. The CDR3 has 19 amino acids. CDR1 SGHRS and CDR2 YFSETQ come from the germline V gene. V dropped 4 bases and J dropped 5; count of bases not matched to a gene: 16. The chain's CDR3 is CASSALSPGQGAYTGELFF. The CDR3, as DNA: TGCGCCAGCAGCGCCCTCAGTCCCGGACAGGGGGCGTATACCGGGGAGCTGTTTTTT.

V and J are TRBV2 and TRBJ2-2; no firm D call. Trimming cost V 2 bases and J 6 bases, with 10 bases left between them. This CDR3 has 14 residues. Looked up from germline, CDR1 is SNHLY and CDR2 is FYNNEI. In DNA form, the CDR3 reads TGTGCCAGCAGTGAACGGTCATCCCCCGGGGAGCTGTTTTTT. This translates into CASSERSSPGELFF.

This clone was seen a single time. The rearrangement uses TRBV5-1 and TRBJ1-2; 7 bases align to TRBD1. V was pared by 3 bases and J by 8 bases, with 4 bases of the junction left unmatched. The length of the CDR3 is 12 residues. CDR1 SGHRS and CDR2 YFSETQ come from the germline V gene. Written as DNA, the CDR3 is TGCGCCAGCAGCTGGACAGGTGGAGGCTACACCTTC. Encoded protein: CASSWTGGGYTF.

The chain joins TRBV29-1 to TRBJ2-2; no clear D gene. CDR1 is SQVTM, CDR2 ANQGSEA, per germline. Between the trimmed V and J ends, which lost 7 bases and 1 base, there was a span of 4 bases. CDR3 size: 11 residues. The CDR3 region has the DNA TGCAGCGCCTGGAACACCGGGGAGCTGTTTTTT. Its protein product is CSAWNTGELFF.

CDR3 DNA sequence: TGTGCCAGCATGCGAGCGGTGGGGGACAGGGGATACGAGCAGTACTTC. It codes for CASMRAVGDRGYEQYF. V gene TRBV27 combines with J gene TRBJ2-7, with 10 bases matching TRBD1. V dropped 7 bases and J dropped 4; count of bases not matched to a gene: 13. Germline V gene data show CDR1 as MNHEY and CDR2 as SMNVEV (reference sequence). The CDR3 has 16 amino acids.

This chain links TRBV29-1 with TRBJ1-2; D is undetermined. CDR1 is SQVTM, CDR2 ANQGSEA, per germline. Trimming left V 0 bases short and J 13 bases short, with 12 bases between. CDR3 length equals 11 residues. Written as DNA, the CDR3 is TGCAGCGTTGAAGACACACCCGTTGTCACCTTC. Its protein product is CSVEDTPVVTF.

V and J are TRBV7-3 and TRBJ2-2, with TRBD2 matching 10 bases. J was trimmed by 4 bases and V by 5 bases; bases with no gene match: 7. The CDR3 has 16 residues. CDR1 and CDR2 from the germline V gene are SGHTA and FQGTGA. The CDR3 sequence: CASSPGAGGGTGELFF. The CDR3 DNA is TGTGCCAGCAGCCCGGGAGCGGGAGGGGGCACCGGGGAGCTGTTTTTT. Based on the CDR3 plus reference TRBV7-3 and TRBJ2-2, the full variable domain is GAGVSQTPSNKVTEKGKYVELRCDPISGHTALYWYRQSLGQGPEFLIYFQGTGAADDSGLPNDRFFAVRPEGSVSTLKIQRTERGDSAVYLCASSPGAGGGTGELFFGEGSRLTVL.

The CDR3 bases are TGTGCCTGGAGCCGGAGGGGGCAGGACTTAAGCTCCTACAATGAGCAGTTCTTC. As protein: CAWSRRGQDLSSYNEQFF. The chain uses TRBV30 and TRBJ2-1, with D possibly TRBD1 on 7 matching bases. Germline V gene lookup returns CDR1 GTSNPN and CDR2 SVGIG (reference sequence). The CDR3 runs to 18 residues. V was pared by 3 bases and J by 0 bases, with 21 bases between. The full variable domain, with the rest looked up from reference TRBV30 and TRBJ2-1, is SQTIHQWPATLVQPVGSPLSLECTVEGTSNPNLYWYRQAAGRGLQLLFYSVGIGQISSEVPQNLSASRPQDRQFILSSKKLLLSDSGFYLCAWSRRGQDLSSYNEQFFGPGTRLTVL.

The chain combines TRBV7-8 with TRBJ1-5; no clear D. V shed 2 bases and J shed 0 bases, with 17 bases lying between them. The germline V gene encodes CDR1 SGHVS and CDR2 FQNEAQ. CDR3 length: 18 residues. CDR3 amino acids: CASSLTTPLHHSNQPQHF. DNA for the CDR3: TGTGCCAGCAGCTTAACAACCCCGCTTCACCATAGCAATCAGCCCCAGCATTTT.

The chain carries TRBV6-1 and TRBJ2-5; D is perhaps TRBD2 (5 bases). The CDR3 spans 13 residues. CDR1 and CDR2 from the germline V gene are MNHNS and SASEGT. V was trimmed by 6 bases and J by 4 bases, leaving 12 bases between them. CDR3 nucleotide sequence: TGTGCCAGCAGAGAACTAGACCGAGAGACCCAGTACTTC. It translates to CASRELDRETQYF.

Concerning this clone itself: The sample holds other DNA sequences that translate to the same CDR3. V gene TRBV9 combines with J gene TRBJ2-5; 7 nucleotides line up with TRBD2. Germline V gives CDR1 SGDLS, CDR2 YYNGEE. V lost 0 bases and J lost 2; bases outside the gene matches: 1. The CDR3 covers 14 residues. CDR3 sequence: CASSVGGGQETQYF. The CDR3 DNA follows: TGTGCCAGCAGCGTAGGGGGGGGTCAAGAGACCCAGTACTTC.

This clone was counted between two and nine times. The chain couples TRBV21-1 to TRBJ1-1; the tabulated D call, TRBD1, remains unverified against the DNA. TRBV21-1 is flagged as a pseudogene. This CDR3 is built from 14 residues. The CDR3 reads CASSKEGVCTEAFF. The DNA of the CDR3 is TGTGCCAGCAGCAAAGAAGGGGTTTGCACTGAAGCTTTCTTT.

The chain employs TRBV4-1 and TRBJ2-7, with D possibly being TRBD2 (6 bases). This CDR3 region has 15 residues. Germline loops: CDR1 MGHRA, CDR2 YSYEKL. The ends were cut back, 4 bases at V and 4 bases at J, with 17 bases in the middle. Written as DNA, the CDR3 is TGCGCCAGCAGCCCGGACCCTAGCGCGTGGTACGAGCAGTACTTC. This gives the protein CASSPDPSAWYEQYF.

This chain joins TRBV25-1 and TRBJ2-7, with 10 bases that match TRBD2. The CDR3 sequence is 15 residues long. The J segment lost 5 bases and the V segment lost 2 bases, leaving 6 bases of the junction unmatched. Per germline, CDR1 MGHDK and CDR2 SYGVNS. The CDR3: CASSERASGRHEQYF. CDR3 DNA sequence: TGTGCCAGCAGTGAAAGGGCTAGCGGGAGACACGAGCAGTACTTC.

The genes are TRBV9 and TRBJ1-1; 9 bases align to TRBD1. V trimming: 3 bases; J trimming: 2 bases; junction bases outside the gene matches: 5. Germline CDR1 is SGDLS and CDR2 is YYNGEE. CDR3 size: 15 residues. The CDR3 here is CASSARDRANTEAFF. Written as DNA, the CDR3 is TGTGCCAGCAGCGCCCGGGACAGGGCTAACACTGAAGCTTTCTTT.

Only one count was recorded for this clone. The J gene is TRBJ2-7, the V gene TRBV19, with D unresolved. The CDR3 totals 14 residues. Germline-derived CDR1 and CDR2 are LNHDA and SQIVND (reference sequence). V was pared by 2 bases and J by 2 bases, with 10 bases between. The CDR3 spells CASSITFSTYEQYF. DNA of the CDR3: TGTGCCAGTAGTATAACATTTTCAACCTACGAGCAGTACTTC.

This clone was detected only once. The CDR3 here is CASSWMGPVFAEQYF. CDR3 DNA sequence: TGTGCCAGCAGTTGGATGGGGCCCGTCTTCGCCGAGCAGTACTTC. The rearrangement joins TRBV27 to TRBJ2-7; tentative D call: TRBD1 (5 bases). Trimming stripped 4 bases from V and 6 bases from J, with 19 bases between. The V gene's germline CDR1 is MNHEY and CDR2 SMNVEV (reference sequence). There are 15 residues in the CDR3.

A few counts support this clone. V and J are TRBV7-8 and TRBJ1-2; D unclear. Looked up from germline, CDR1 is SGHVS and CDR2 is FQNEAQ. CDR3 length: 20 amino acids. V dropped 8 bases and J dropped 1 base, with 32 bases sitting between them. DNA for the CDR3: TGTGCCAGCGCCCCGAGAAAGGCAGGCCCAACCGAACAATATAACTATGGCTACACCTTC. Protein product: CASAPRKAGPTEQYNYGYTF. Based on the CDR3 plus reference TRBV7-8 and TRBJ1-2, the full variable domain is GAGVSQSPRYKVAKRGQDVALRCDPISGHVSLFWYQQALGQGPEFLTYFQNEAQLDKSGLPSDRFFAERPEGSVSTLKIQRTQQEDSAVYLCASAPRKAGPTEQYNYGYTFGSGTRLTVV.

The chain recombines TRBV19 with TRBJ1-3; D is ambiguous. Looked up from germline, CDR1 is LNHDA and CDR2 is SQIVND (reference sequence). With 4 bases removed from V and 0 bases from J, the gap between germline ends came to 13 bases. This CDR3 is 16 amino acids long. This chain's CDR3 is CASSTQTVLSGNTIYF. CDR3 coding DNA: TGTGCCAGTAGTACTCAAACAGTTCTCTCTGGAAACACCATATATTTT.

This CDR3 is CASSRSLKETQYF. Here the CDR3 DNA reads TGTGCCAGCTCACGTAGTCTTAAAGAGACCCAGTACTTC. This chain uses TRBV18 with TRBJ2-5; D unresolved. From germline, CDR1 is KGHSH and CDR2 LQKENI. The CDR3 loop spans 13 amino acids. Deletions cut 4 bases from V and 3 bases from J, with 9 bases between.

The table lists this clone with a count of one. The V gene is TRBV6-1, the J gene TRBJ1-4, with unresolved D. Trimming shortened V by 3 bases and J by 2 bases, and 7 bases separated the two germline ends. The germline gives CDR1 MNHNS, CDR2 SASEGT. The CDR3 contains 14 residues. The CDR3 sequence is CASSEGGTNEKLFF. The CDR3 coding sequence is TGTGCCAGCAGTGAGGGAGGGACTAATGAAAAACTGTTTTTT.